These T cell receptor beta chains were read from a single sample in a study of blood T cell repertoires in COVID-19. The method was immunoSEQ multiplex PCR; TCRdb's version includes in-frame clones alone and lacks a portion of them. This sample yields approximately 300,000 clones, of which approximately 81% are seen a single time; about 1.9% belongs to the top ten. The specimen was PBMCs or T cells enriched from blood (not recorded which). The receptors derive from a woman in her thirties who had been exposed to COVID-19. Both conserved end residues are part of each CDR3.

J,V,CDR3
TRBJ2-5,TRBV6-2/TRBV6-3,CASSLGTSGGAETQYF
TRBJ1-3,TRBV7-3,CASSRGSSGNTIYF
TRBJ1-5,TRBV6-2/TRBV6-3,CASSPYREGQPQHF
TRBJ1-1,TRBV5-1,CASSPLEGGATEAFF
TRBJ1-1,TRBV30,CAWSIFDRTEAFF
TRBJ1-2,TRBV27,CASSSRDRGDPPYGYTF
TRBJ2-7,TRBV4-1,CASSEGHPYEQYF
TRBJ2-3,TRBV5-1,CASRLELATDTQYF
TRBJ2-1,TRBV9,CASSRDLENEQFF
TRBJ1-2,TRBV10-3,CAISESQGQAAGYTF
TRBJ2-5,TRBV20-1,CSAEVRETQYF
TRBJ2-1,TRBV19,CASSVSGRATGEQFF
TRBJ1-5,TRBV9,CASSVAGESGQPQHF
TRBJ1-6,TRBV27,CASTIGGWMNSPLHF
TRBJ2-5,TRBV27,CASSEGTAINQETQYF
TRBJ1-4,TRBV2,CASRGQGEKLFF
TRBJ2-3,TRBV2,CASSDGRGGSTQYF
TRBJ1-1,TRBV10-3,CAITPVQNTEAFF
TRBJ2-1,TRBV20-1,CSASNLAGGLPVAEQFF
TRBJ2-7,TRBV5-6,CASSGGQGAEQYF
TRBJ2-2,TRBV7-3,CASSLTGTFNTGELFF
TRBJ1-4,TRBV30,CAWDRGANEKLFF
TRBJ2-7,TRBV9,CASSVGAGEIYEQYF
TRBJ1-5,TRBV7-2,CASSPRQGQPQHF
TRBJ1-2,TRBV28,CASSSGTGDYGYTF
TRBJ2-1,TRBV7-9,CASSGISGSSYNEQFF
TRBJ2-7,TRBV28,CASRTGASGSYEQYF
TRBJ1-2,TRBV28,CASSLYLDRRAHGYTF
TRBJ2-2,TRBV5-4,CASSFGGSNTGELFF
TRBJ2-7,TRBV5-4,CASSSGTGGLYEQYF
TRBJ1-2,TRBV19,CASSIEAGTYGYTF
TRBJ2-1,TRBV7-9,CASRRDRAYNEQFF
TRBJ1-1,TRBV28,CASSWDRTFF
TRBJ2-2,TRBV3-1/TRBV3-2,CASSEVLAGATGELFF
TRBJ1-5,TRBV4-3,CASSRLPGEAQHF
TRBJ2-5,TRBV3-1/TRBV3-2,CASSQDGLKGLAGGPRVWTQYF
TRBJ2-1,TRBV5-1,CASRIGASNEQFF